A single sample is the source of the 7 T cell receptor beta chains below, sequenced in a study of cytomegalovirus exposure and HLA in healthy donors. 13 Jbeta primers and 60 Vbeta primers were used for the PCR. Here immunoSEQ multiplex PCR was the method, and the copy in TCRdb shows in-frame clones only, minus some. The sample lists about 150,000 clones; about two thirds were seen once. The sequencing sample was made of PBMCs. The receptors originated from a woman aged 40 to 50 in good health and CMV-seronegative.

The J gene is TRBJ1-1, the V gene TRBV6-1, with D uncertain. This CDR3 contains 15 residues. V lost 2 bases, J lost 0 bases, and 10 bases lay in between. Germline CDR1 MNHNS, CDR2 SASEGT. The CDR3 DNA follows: TGTGCCAGCAGTGAATCTCTCACTTTGAACACTGAAGCTTTCTTT. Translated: CASSESLTLNTEAFF.

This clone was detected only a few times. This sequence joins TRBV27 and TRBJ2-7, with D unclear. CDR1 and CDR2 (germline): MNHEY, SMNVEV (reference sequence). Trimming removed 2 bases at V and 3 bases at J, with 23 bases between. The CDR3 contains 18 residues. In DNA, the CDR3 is TGTGCCAGCAGTTTAAACCTCCTCTGCCGCCGAGTCGTCTACGAGCAGTACTTC. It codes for CASSLNLLCRRVVYEQYF.

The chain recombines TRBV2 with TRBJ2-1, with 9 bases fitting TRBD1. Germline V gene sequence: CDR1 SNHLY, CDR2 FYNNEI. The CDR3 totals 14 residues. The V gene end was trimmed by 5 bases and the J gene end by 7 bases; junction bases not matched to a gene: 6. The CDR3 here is CASSPSGTGNEQFF. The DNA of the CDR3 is TGTGCCAGCAGTCCTTCCGGGACAGGGAATGAGCAGTTCTTC.

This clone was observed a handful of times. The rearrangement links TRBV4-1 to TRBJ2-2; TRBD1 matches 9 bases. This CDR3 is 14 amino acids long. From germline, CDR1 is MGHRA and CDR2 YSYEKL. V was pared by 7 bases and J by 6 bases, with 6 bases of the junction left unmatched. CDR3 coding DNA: TGCGCCAGCAATATGGGACAGGGCCCCGGGGAGCTGTTTTTT. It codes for CASNMGQGPGELFF.

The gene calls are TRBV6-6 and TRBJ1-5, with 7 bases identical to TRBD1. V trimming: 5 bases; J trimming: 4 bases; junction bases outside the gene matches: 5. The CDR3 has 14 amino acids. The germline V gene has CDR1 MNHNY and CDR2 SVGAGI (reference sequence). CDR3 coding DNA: TGTGCCAGCAGTGCCGCAGGGGGGAATCAGCCCCAGCATTTT. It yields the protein CASSAAGGNQPQHF.

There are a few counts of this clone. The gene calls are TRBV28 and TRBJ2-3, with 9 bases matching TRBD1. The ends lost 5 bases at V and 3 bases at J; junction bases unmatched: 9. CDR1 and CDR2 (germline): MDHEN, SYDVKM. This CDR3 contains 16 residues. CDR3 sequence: CASSLTGQGRTDTQYF. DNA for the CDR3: TGTGCCAGCAGTCTGACGGGACAGGGAAGAACAGATACGCAGTATTTT.

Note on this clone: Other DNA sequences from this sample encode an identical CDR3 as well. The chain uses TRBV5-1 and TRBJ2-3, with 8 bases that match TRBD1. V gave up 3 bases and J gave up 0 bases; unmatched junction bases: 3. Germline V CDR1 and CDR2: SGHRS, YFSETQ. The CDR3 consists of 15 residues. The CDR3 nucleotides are TGCGCCAGCAGCTACAGGGGGACGAGCACAGATACGCAGTATTTT. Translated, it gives CASSYRGTSTDTQYF.